A selection of T cell receptor beta chains follows, all from one sample in a study of regulatory T cells in long-lasting Graves disease. In TCRdb, the multiplex PCR reads were re-called with MiXCR into one record per CDR3 protein. The table has about 530,000 distinct CDR3 sequences, more than 15% seen once. These sequences were also reported in another study, on T cells in Graves' hyperthyroidism and ophthalmopathy.

The sample here was peripheral blood mononuclear cells (PBMCs), taken at new diagnosis, from a patient treated with antithyroid drugs. The receptor source for this set is a woman aged 40-60 years with Graves disease. Both conserved end residues are trimmed from each CDR3. Fields, in order: V gene, J gene, CDR3 protein.

>TRBV30|TRBJ1-6
AWSHKGQNNSPLH
>TRBV28|TRBJ1-5
ASSLTEDQPQH
>TRBV20-1|TRBJ2-1
SAVTGRSNEQF
>TRBV4-1|TRBJ1-5
ASSRSQALGQPQH
>TRBV2|TRBJ2-6
ASASIGANVLT
>TRBV12-3/TRBV12-4|TRBJ1-1
ASSLGLGVSMNTEAF
>TRBV5-1|TRBJ2-7
ASKPGTSGIEQY
>TRBV30|TRBJ1-5
AWSTESNQPQH
>TRBV7-2|TRBJ2-1
ASSSGLADNEQF
>TRBV7-9|TRBJ2-5
ASSSLPDRRKETQY
>TRBV14|TRBJ2-7
ASSQKRGSALIYEQY
>TRBV7-2|TRBJ1-1
ASSLNRRAF
>TRBV9|TRBJ2-5
ASSPGATQY
>TRBV19|TRBJ2-6
ASNDRAGANVLT
>TRBV5-1|TRBJ1-3
ASSVDSFSGNTIY
>TRBV12-3/TRBV12-4|TRBJ1-4
ASSSTGGNEKLF
>TRBV3-1|TRBJ2-7
ASSPGRREQY
>TRBV18|TRBJ2-5
ASSLLVETQY
>TRBV24-1|TRBJ2-3
ATRGTDTQY
>TRBV5-4|TRBJ2-3
ASSFWTGSTDTQY
>TRBV5-1|TRBJ2-6
ASSHGATGANVLT
>TRBV6-1|TRBJ2-7
ASRVLGVTSYEQY
>TRBV28|TRBJ2-7
ASSWAGTYEQY
>TRBV3-1|TRBJ2-1
ASSPAGTGVNEQF
>TRBV30|TRBJ1-2
ASHGVTGVANYGYT
>TRBV3-1|TRBJ2-5
ASSSRTSGVETQY
>TRBV4-1|TRBJ1-4
ASRGPIFEKLF
>TRBV27|TRBJ2-1
ASSSRRWQQGAQNNEQF
>TRBV5-1|TRBJ2-1
ASSRRGGINNEQF
>TRBV18|TRBJ2-7
ASAPVGGPPNYEQY
>TRBV28|TRBJ2-5
ASSPRGAHQETQY
>TRBV30|TRBJ1-1
AWSKTGTEAF
>TRBV28|TRBJ2-1
ASSLDRAGRGF
>TRBV12-3/TRBV12-4|TRBJ1-1
ASSFRPYTEAF
>TRBV3-1|TRBJ2-2
ASSQATGKLF
>TRBV18|TRBJ2-5
ARSTQETQY
>TRBV7-7|TRBJ2-1
ASSPTPSGGYYNEQF
>TRBV3-1|TRBJ1-6
ASSQGGHNSPLH
>TRBV19|TRBJ1-1
ASSDDRGTEAF
>TRBV6-1|TRBJ1-6
ASRRTGVFNSPLH
>TRBV5-1|TRBJ1-2
ASSLYTGGEDYGYT
>TRBV3-1|TRBJ1-4
ASNRGNEKLF
>TRBV7-9|TRBJ1-1
ASSFQGPFTEAF